This note documents a single T cell receptor beta chain sequence. Its specificity is not known. Primers included in the PCR were 60 Vbeta and 13 Jbeta primers. Libraries were prepared by immunoSEQ multiplex PCR; TCRdb keeps only in-frame clonotypes and omits some of them. This sample has approximately 100,000 clones, with roughly 79% found just once. This record belongs to a study of cytomegalovirus exposure and HLA in healthy donors. Across the study: A prior study identified over 100 million unique TCR beta sequences from 180 million or so T cells. Study-level findings and limits: When presence/absence was analysed, sequencing depth was taken to be roughly uniform across donors.

The germline CDR1 and CDR2 sequences are MNHNY and SVGAGI (reference sequence). There are 15 residues in the CDR3. V lost 5 bases and J 0 bases, leaving 13 bases between the germline ends. The TCR originated in a man aged 35-49 years in good health and CMV-seronegative. Specimen: PBMCs. The V gene is TRBV6-6, the J gene TRBJ2-5, with a possible D match to TRBD2 (6 bases). CDR3: CASSRLGGDQETQYF. The CDR3 bases are TGTGCCAGCAGTCGACTAGGTGGGGACCAAGAGACCCAGTACTTC.